This T cell receptor (beta chain) was found in a study of cytomegalovirus exposure and HLA in healthy donors (dated by TCRdb to about 2017). Regarding the study in general: An earlier analysis of some 550 of the donors reported 276 Gb of sequence data and more than 90 million unique TCR beta sequences from around 200 million T cells. The study profiled the T cell repertoires of 500 to 800 subjects by immunosequencing and related them to cytomegalovirus serostatus. On average, around 240,000 unique TCR beta nucleotide sequences were sequenced per donor among 398 genotyped donors of the cohort, with 15% to 20% of those sequences being non-productive. Genome-wide SNP genotypes for about 55% of the 666 donors were used in a later genetic analysis, which treated that subset as a discovery cohort. To predict cytomegalovirus infection status, the study combined high-throughput TCR immunosequencing, statistical association of individual TCRs with disease status, and machine learning. Along with the approximately 650-subject first cohort, a separate validation cohort of over a hundred different subjects was used. The number of donors typed differed by locus, with 629-630 for A, B, C, DRB1 and DQB1, around 500 for DQA1, 600 to 610 for DPA1, and 400 to 490 for DPB1. Rather than using new phenotypic data, the later analysis identified candidate immune exposures from TCR beta sequences and from how often those sequences occurred across donors. Roughly five DR-DQ haplotypes were handled as single units for association and clustering because linkage in the cohort was strong. Of the 350 to 450 genotyped donors, around 81% fell in the genetic ancestry cluster associated with self-reported Caucasian donors. Every discovery cohort repertoire had been produced on one sequencing platform. A later analysis re-examined previously published TCR beta repertoires from 610 or so donors and added high-resolution HLA genotyping to investigate patterns of TCR occurrence. HLA typing covered class I and class II loci at four-digit resolution. The study was designed to test whether signatures of past pathogen exposure could be identified by cataloging public T cell receptors. Donor age, sex, ethnicity and CMV serostatus were compiled together with the repertoire data. To decide whether each TCR beta V gene segment behaved as functional or pseudogenic, an earlier analysis of some 580 of the donors relied on high-throughput TCR beta sequencing. Roughly 300 gigabases of sequencing data and around 80 million unique TCR sequences made up an early release that covered fewer than 650 HLA-typed donors. What the work shows at the level of the full study, not this receptor alone: Because counts were too low, about 15 rarely observed V segments, including chromosome 9 orphons, were left out of the earlier analysis of about 620 of the donors. In an earlier analysis of 587 of the donors, most TCR beta V segments were observed in productive rearrangements about 90% or about 30% of the time, broadly matching IMGT annotations. For the cohort, immune exposure information was limited to CMV serostatus. The sequencing pipeline was judged likely to have produced a cluster of highly shared sequence variants as a technical artifact. Compared with equally common non-associated chains, HLA-associated TCR beta chains in a later analysis were more clonally expanded and had lower generation probabilities. Correlated functional status among segregating V segments might reflect linkage disequilibrium, but an unknown experimental factor could not be ruled out. According to a later analysis, TCR association rates differed among HLA loci, with DRB1 alleles showing the most associated TCRs and HLA-C alleles showing the fewest. HLA typing was unavailable for some donors at each locus, so association tests used only the typed subset. Compared with the approximately 600-donor mean, donors in an Asian-associated ancestry cluster had fewer N-insertions in productive TCRs, according to a later genetic analysis. According to the authors, the approach could potentially be generalized to other disease states and immunological phenotypes. In a later analysis, most CMV-associated TCR beta chains were found to appear HLA-restricted, with HLA associations seemingly driven largely by CMV exposure. The 87-base-pair reads could not distinguish some IMGT-functional V segments, including TRBV6-2 and TRBV6-3, so those segments were excluded. The classifier was reported to diagnose cytomegalovirus status with high specificity and sensitivity in both the original cohort and the validation cohort. The presence/absence analyses assumed that sequencing depth was roughly uniform across donors, and that assumption may not be true. Three of the identified cytomegalovirus-associated TCR beta chains were confirmed in vitro to be specific for cytomegalovirus antigens. While some public TCRs were present in many individuals, most TCR sequences turned up only very rarely across donors. The cohort was sequenced for TCR beta chains only, and without alpha or paired-chain data the features that could be detected were limited. In the study, 164 TCR beta chains were listed as associated with cytomegalovirus. Strong co-occurrence of HLA alleles, especially DR and DQ, made assigning TCR associations to individual alleles difficult. In a later genetic analysis, a missense DCLRE1C variant was associated with V-gene and J-gene trimming of TCR beta chains, and the association was replicated in an independent cohort. A later analysis associated some 17,000 TCR beta sequences with specific HLA alleles at a false discovery rate of 0.05. A further reported finding was that TCR beta sequences accurately predicted the HLA-A and HLA-B alleles for most subjects in the first cohort. A later analysis reported that several top co-occurrence clusters appeared linked to parvovirus B19, influenza, CMV and Epstein-Barr virus.

The cohort consisted of approximately 690 healthy bone marrow donors. All cohort members were sampled while nominally healthy, although unrecorded immune exposures were likely present. The donor was CMV seronegative and belonged to the group of more than 300 seronegative cohort members. A peripheral blood sample was collected from each donor, and TCR beta sequencing was performed on peripheral blood mononuclear cells. Genomic DNA extraction from the blood cell samples was performed with the Qiagen DNeasy Blood Extraction Kit. About this clone itself: The antigen it recognizes is unknown. Per-nucleotide qualities are absent, and no much larger clonotype sits a single base away.

Libraries were prepared through the immunoSEQ multiplex PCR assay. For the multiplex PCR, a mixture combining 60 forward primers for TCR Vbeta segments and 13 reverse primers for TCR Jbeta segments was used. The CDR3 region of rearranged TCR beta genes was amplified from genomic DNA by a multiplex PCR assay. The Illumina HiSeq System was used to sequence the amplified TCR beta libraries as 87-base-pair reads. Per the original workflow: Across the 500 to 700 repertoires, a later analysis counted 60 million to 90 million unique TCR beta chains, around 11 million of which were shared by at least two donors. Raw reads were error-corrected and collapsed into unique sequences with a nearest-neighbor algorithm that merged closely related sequences to remove PCR and sequencing errors. CDR3 sequences were aligned to IMGT reference sequences to assign V, D and J gene segments. For a sequence to be retained, a match of at least six nucleotides was required to both a V gene segment and a J gene segment. Rearrangements were classified as productive when the CDR3 lacked stop codons and remained in frame with V and J, and all other rearrangements were classified as non-productive. CDR3 was defined by IMGT convention, running from the second conserved V-encoded cysteine to the conserved J-encoded phenylalanine. In an earlier analysis of 500 to 650 of the donors, sequences lacking an unambiguous match to a single V gene segment were excluded. In an earlier analysis of more than 500 of the donors, a V segment was called functional when productive rearrangements were above 56.7%, and segregating when the standard deviation between donors exceeded 5%. A statistical classification framework was developed to diagnose cytomegalovirus status using the catalog of TCR beta chain sequences. V and J gene assignment, in a later analysis, came from comparing TCR nucleotide sequences with IMGT/GENE-DB human TR gene sequences. Using the TCRdist pipeline, a later analysis assigned CDR3 sequences along with most-parsimonious VDJ recombination scenarios. A later analysis defined each TCR beta chain by its CDR3 amino acid sequence plus V-gene family, and excluded reads lacking a unique V-gene family. To address suspected cross-contamination and a sequencing artifact, a later analysis removed roughly 580 highly shared, low-generation-probability nucleotide sequences. In a later analysis, a clonal expansion index for each public chain was calculated from normalized within-repertoire ranks of inferred template counts. Generation probabilities in a later analysis came from a VDJ recombination model fitted to out-of-frame rearrangements, and those results were checked against IGoR. Hypergeometric tests were used in a later analysis to score TCR-TCR, TCR-HLA and TCR-CMV co-occurrence, with a repertoire-size bias correction applied to the TCR pairs. In a later analysis, false discovery rates were estimated by permuting HLA or CMV assignments 20 times. In a later analysis, co-occurring TCRs were grouped using DBSCAN, and TCRdist sequence similarity was added for clustering within HLA-allele-positive subsets. Repertoires with fewer than 30,000 or more than 120,000 public chains were left out of co-occurrence clustering, as were a handful of repertoires with anomalous nucleotide sharing. TCRdb provides this immuneACCESS table in a form limited to in-frame rearrangements. Some clones are lacking; in checked studies, under half of them reflect an unresolved V gene, and why the rest are absent is not known. Clone size and the V and J calls come from that table; the DNA yielded D and trimming. The sample table records roughly 160,000 clones; about four fifths of these occur just once. The top ten clonotypes cover roughly 5% of the sample.

Ends trimmed: V by 0 bases, J by 0 bases; bases unmatched to a gene: 7. The CDR3 holds 17 amino acids from the cysteine to the phenylalanine. Solely the CDR3 DNA is kept, with 51 bases framed from the first base. As encoded in the germline V gene (reference sequence), CDR1 is SGHNT while CDR2 is YYREEE. Material: PBMCs. The TCR sequence derives from a man aged 25 to 40 in good health and CMV-seronegative. Here the chain combines TRBV5-4 and TRBJ2-7; TRBD2 agrees with 9 junctional bases. The CDR3 has the sequence CASSLELAGLASYEQYF. The DNA sequence is TGTGCCAGCAGCTTGGAGCTAGCGGGACTCGCCTCCTACGAGCAGTACTTC. Where the CDR3 stops, the reference TRBV5-4 and TRBJ2-7 genes take over; the full variable domain is ETGVTQSPTHLIKTRGQQVTLRCSSQSGHNTVSWYQQALGQGPQFIFQYYREEENGRGNFPPRFSGLQFPNYSSELNVNALELDDSALYLCASSLELAGLASYEQYFGPGTRLTVT.